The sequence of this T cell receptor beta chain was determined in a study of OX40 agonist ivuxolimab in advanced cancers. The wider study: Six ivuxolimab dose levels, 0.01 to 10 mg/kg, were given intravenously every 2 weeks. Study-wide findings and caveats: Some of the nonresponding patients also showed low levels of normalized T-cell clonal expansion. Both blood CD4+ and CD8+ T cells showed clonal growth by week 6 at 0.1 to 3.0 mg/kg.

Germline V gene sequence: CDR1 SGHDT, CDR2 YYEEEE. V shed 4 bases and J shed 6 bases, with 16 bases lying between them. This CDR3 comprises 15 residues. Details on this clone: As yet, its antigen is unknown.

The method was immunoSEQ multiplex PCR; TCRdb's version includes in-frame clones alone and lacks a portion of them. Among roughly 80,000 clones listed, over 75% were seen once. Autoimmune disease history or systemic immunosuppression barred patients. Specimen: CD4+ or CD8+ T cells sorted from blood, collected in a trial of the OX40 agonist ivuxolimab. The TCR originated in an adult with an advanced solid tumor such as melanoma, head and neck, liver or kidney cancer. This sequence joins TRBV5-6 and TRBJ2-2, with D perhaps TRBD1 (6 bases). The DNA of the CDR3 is TGTGCCAGCAGCGAACAGGGATATTTGCCCGGGGAGCTGTTTTTT. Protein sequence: CASSEQGYLPGELFF.